This passage covers 12 T cell receptor beta chains from one sample sequenced in a study of blood T cell repertoires in COVID-19. Method: immunoSEQ multiplex PCR; TCRdb's copy keeps in-frame clones and lacks some. The table records 200,000 to 300,000 clones, roughly 89% of them present only once. What was sequenced was PBMCs or T cells enriched from blood (not recorded which). The receptors derive from a woman aged 25 to 45 who had recovered from COVID-19.

The V and J genes are TRBV6-2 or TRBV6-3 and TRBJ1-1; D call uncertain. Germline CDR1 is MNHEY and CDR2 is SVGEGT. The CDR3 contains 16 residues. V lost 6 bases, J lost 5 bases, and 22 bases lay in between. The CDR3 DNA sequence: TGTGCCAGCAGCCAATTGCCCTGGCGGGAGGGAACTGAAGCTTTCTTT. This codes for CASSQLPWREGTEAFF.

The gene calls are TRBV18 and TRBJ2-7; 8 nucleotides match TRBD1. The J segment lost 7 bases and the V segment lost 8 bases, leaving 13 bases of the junction unmatched. CDR1 KGHSH and CDR2 LQKENI come from the germline V gene. CDR3 length: 14 residues. CDR3 residues: CASTKPQGAGEQYF. As DNA, the CDR3 is TGTGCCAGCACGAAACCGCAGGGGGCGGGGGAGCAGTACTTC.

The rearrangement links TRBV18 to TRBJ1-3; weak D call: TRBD1 (5 bases). The CDR3 extends over 17 amino acids. Germline V gene data show CDR1 as KGHSH and CDR2 as LQKENI. Deletions cut 4 bases from V and 0 bases from J, with 16 bases between. The CDR3 DNA is TGTGCCAGCTCACGGGTTGAAGGGGCAAGCTCTGGAAACACCATATATTTT. This sequence encodes CASSRVEGASSGNTIYF.

The gene calls are TRBV19 and TRBJ1-5, with TRBD1 as a possible D gene (5 bases). The CDR3 length is 13 residues. The ends were cut back, 5 bases at V and 2 bases at J, with 7 bases in the middle. Looked up from germline, CDR1 is LNHDA and CDR2 is SQIVND (reference sequence). The CDR3 DNA sequence: TGTGCCAGTAGTGGCAGGGGCAATCAGCCCCAGCATTTT. This encodes CASSGRGNQPQHF.

This clone was detected only a few times. This chain connects TRBV11-2 to TRBJ2-3, with D perhaps TRBD2 (5 bases). The CDR3 totals 15 residues. CDR1 SGHAT and CDR2 FQNNGV come from the germline V gene. The V end was cut by 1 base, the J end by 0 bases, with 8 bases between. The CDR3 coding sequence is TGTGCCAGCAGCTTAGGTACTAGTAGCACAGATACGCAGTATTTT. Translated: CASSLGTSSTDTQYF. The full variable domain, completed using reference TRBV11-2 and TRBJ2-3, is EAGVAQSPRYKIIEKRQSVAFWCNPISGHATLYWYQQILGQGPKLLIQFQNNGVVDDSQLPKDRFSAERLKGVDSTLKIQPAKLEDSAVYLCASSLGTSSTDTQYFGPGTRLTVL.

This chain links TRBV28 with TRBJ2-7; no definite D call. The length of the CDR3 is 13 residues. The germline CDR1 and CDR2 sequences are MDHEN and SYDVKM. V shed 6 bases and J shed 0 bases, with 9 bases lying between them. CDR3 in DNA: TGTGCCAGCAGGTACTCGAGCTCCTACGAGCAGTACTTC. Protein product: CASRYSSSYEQYF.

The table lists this clone with a count of one. Other DNA sequences in the same sample also yield this CDR3. This chain links TRBV9 with TRBJ2-1, with 7 bases identical to TRBD2. CDR1 SGDLS and CDR2 YYNGEE come from the germline V gene. The CDR3 consists of 15 residues. Trimming cost V 0 bases and J 0 bases; bases outside gene matches: 0. The chain's CDR3 is CASSVGTSSYNEQFF. The CDR3 region has the DNA TGTGCCAGCAGCGTAGGGACTAGCTCCTACAATGAGCAGTTCTTC.

The chain carries TRBV2 and TRBJ1-5; TRBD1 matches at 9 bases. After removal of 8 bases from V and 3 bases from J, the junction contained 11 bases not matched to a gene. CDR1 is SNHLY and CDR2 is FYNNEI in the germline V gene. The CDR3 extends over 16 amino acids. CDR3 in DNA: TGTGCCAGCGGGGGGACAGGGAAGGTCGACAATCAGCCCCAGCATTTT. As protein: CASGGTGKVDNQPQHF.

J is TRBJ2-4 and V is TRBV5-1; 7 positions agree with TRBD2. This CDR3 is 15 amino acids long. The V segment lost 4 bases and the J segment 3 bases; nucleotides outside the gene matches: 7. The germline gives CDR1 SGHRS, CDR2 YFSETQ. The CDR3 here is CASSAWGEGKNIQYF. The CDR3 coding sequence is TGCGCCAGCAGCGCATGGGGGGAGGGCAAAAACATTCAGTACTTC.

The J gene is TRBJ1-1, the V gene TRBV6-5; TRBD1 might be the D (6 bases). The CDR3 extends over 15 amino acids. Trimming removed 2 bases at V and 4 bases at J, with 14 bases between. The germline gives CDR1 MNHEY, CDR2 SVGAGI. This chain's CDR3 is CASSYTQGLGTEAFF. In DNA form, the CDR3 reads TGTGCCAGCAGTTACACTCAGGGGTTGGGCACTGAAGCTTTCTTT.

The chain employs TRBV5-1 and TRBJ2-3; weak D call: TRBD1 (6 bases). CDR1 is SGHRS and CDR2 is YFSETQ in the germline V gene. V lost 0 bases to trimming and J lost 6 bases, with 20 bases between them. This CDR3 region has 17 residues. The CDR3 nucleotides read TGCGCCAGCAGCTTGGGGATCCTCAGCCAGGGGCGGGATACGCAGTATTTT. It is translated as CASSLGILSQGRDTQYF. Combining the CDR3 with reference TRBV5-1 and TRBJ2-3 gives the whole variable domain KAGVTQTPRYLIKTRGQQVTLSCSPISGHRSVSWYQQTPGQGLQFLFEYFSETQRNKGNFPGRFSGRQFSNSRSEMNVSTLELGDSALYLCASSLGILSQGRDTQYFGPGTRLTVL.

The chain joins TRBV9 to TRBJ2-1, with 14 bases lining up with TRBD2. The CDR3 sequence is 17 residues long. Trimming removed 0 bases from V and 9 bases from J; junction bases left unmatched: 8. Germline V lookup: CDR1 SGDLS, CDR2 YYNGEE. The CDR3 loop is CASSVGLAGGLDGEQFF. The CDR3 bases are TGTGCCAGCAGCGTAGGACTAGCGGGAGGGTTGGATGGTGAGCAGTTCTTC.